This TCR beta chain is from a study of regulatory T cells in long-lasting Graves disease. Researchers made TCR beta libraries by using iRepertoire HTBI primers and running Arm-PCR on CDR3 regions. TCRdb analysed the multiplex PCR reads with MiXCR anew, one entry per CDR3 protein. The sample includes roughly 530,000 distinct CDR3 sequences, about 16% of them seen just once. This clonotype has just a few counts. Germline lookup yields CDR1 DFQATT and CDR2 SNEGSKA (reference sequence). V lost 4 bases to trimming and J lost 7 bases, with 13 bases between them. The CDR3 loop spans 13 amino acids. Time point here: newly diagnosed GD, antithyroid drugs for less than 3 months. PBMCs were the source of the RNA used for TCR sequencing. These sequences were also reported in another study, on T cells in Graves' hyperthyroidism and ophthalmopathy.

The sequence was collected from a woman between 40 and 65 years old with Graves disease. The sequencing used peripheral blood mononuclear cells (PBMCs), collected at new diagnosis, from a patient treated with antithyroid drugs. The chain links TRBV20-1 to TRBJ1-4; perhaps TRBD1 as D (5 bases). The CDR3 sequence is CSATGWRGEKLFF. CDR3 in DNA: TGCAGTGCTACAGGGTGGAGGGGTGAAAAACTGTTTTTT.